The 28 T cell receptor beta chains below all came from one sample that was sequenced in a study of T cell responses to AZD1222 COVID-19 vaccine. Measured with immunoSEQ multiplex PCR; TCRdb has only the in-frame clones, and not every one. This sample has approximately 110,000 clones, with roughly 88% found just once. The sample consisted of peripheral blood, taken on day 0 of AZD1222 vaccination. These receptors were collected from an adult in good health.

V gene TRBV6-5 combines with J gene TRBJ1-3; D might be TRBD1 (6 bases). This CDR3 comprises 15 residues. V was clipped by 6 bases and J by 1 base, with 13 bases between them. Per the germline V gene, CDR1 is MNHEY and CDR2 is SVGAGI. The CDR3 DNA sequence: TGTGCCAGCAGAATCAGGGGAGGGTCTGGAAACACCATATATTTT. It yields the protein CASRIRGGSGNTIYF.

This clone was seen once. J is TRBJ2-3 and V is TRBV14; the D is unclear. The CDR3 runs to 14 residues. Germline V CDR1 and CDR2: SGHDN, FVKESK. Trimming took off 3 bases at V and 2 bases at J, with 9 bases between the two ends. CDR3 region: CASSQSLVTDTQYF. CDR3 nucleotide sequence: TGTGCCAGCAGCCAGAGTCTAGTCACAGATACGCAGTATTTT.

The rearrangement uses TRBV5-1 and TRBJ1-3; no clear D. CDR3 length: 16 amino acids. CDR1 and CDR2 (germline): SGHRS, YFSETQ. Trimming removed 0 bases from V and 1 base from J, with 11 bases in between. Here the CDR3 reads CASSLGQTQSGNTIYF. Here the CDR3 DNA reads TGCGCCAGCAGCTTGGGTCAGACCCAATCTGGAAACACCATATATTTT.

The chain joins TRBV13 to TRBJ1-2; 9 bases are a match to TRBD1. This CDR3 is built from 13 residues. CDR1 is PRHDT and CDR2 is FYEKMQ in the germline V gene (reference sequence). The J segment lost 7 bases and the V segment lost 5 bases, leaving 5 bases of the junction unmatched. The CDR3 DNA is TGTGCCAGCAGCCGGATGGACAGGGGTGGCTACACCTTC. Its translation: CASSRMDRGGYTF.

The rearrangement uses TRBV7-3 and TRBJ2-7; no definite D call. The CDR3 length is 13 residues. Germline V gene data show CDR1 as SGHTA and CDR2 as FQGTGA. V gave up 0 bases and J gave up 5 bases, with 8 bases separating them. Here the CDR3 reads CASSLTPWNEQYF. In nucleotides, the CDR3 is TGTGCCAGCAGCTTAACGCCCTGGAACGAGCAGTACTTC.

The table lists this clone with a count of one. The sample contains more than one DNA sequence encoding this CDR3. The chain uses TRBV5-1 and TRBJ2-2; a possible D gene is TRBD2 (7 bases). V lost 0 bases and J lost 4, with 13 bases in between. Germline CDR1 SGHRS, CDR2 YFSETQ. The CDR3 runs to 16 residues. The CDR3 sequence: CASSLDGGASTGELFF. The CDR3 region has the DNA TGCGCCAGCAGCTTGGATGGGGGGGCGAGCACCGGGGAGCTGTTTTTT.

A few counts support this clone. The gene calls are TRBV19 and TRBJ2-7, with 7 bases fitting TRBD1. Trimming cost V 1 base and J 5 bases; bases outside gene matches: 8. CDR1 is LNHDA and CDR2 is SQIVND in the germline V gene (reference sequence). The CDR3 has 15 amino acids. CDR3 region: CASSIAQDRSHEQYF. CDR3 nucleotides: TGTGCCAGTAGTATAGCCCAGGACAGGTCCCACGAGCAGTACTTC.

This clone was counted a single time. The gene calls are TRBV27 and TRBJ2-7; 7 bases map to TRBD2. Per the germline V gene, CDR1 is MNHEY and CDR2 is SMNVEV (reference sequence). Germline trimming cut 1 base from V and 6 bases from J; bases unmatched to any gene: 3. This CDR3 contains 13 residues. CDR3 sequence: CASSLWEGPEQYF. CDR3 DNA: TGTGCCAGCAGTTTATGGGAGGGGCCCGAGCAGTACTTC.

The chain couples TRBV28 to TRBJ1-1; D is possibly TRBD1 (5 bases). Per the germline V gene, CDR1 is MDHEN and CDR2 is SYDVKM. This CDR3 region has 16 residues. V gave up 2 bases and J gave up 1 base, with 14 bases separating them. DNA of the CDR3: TGTGCCAGCAGTTTAGTCTTCAGGGACCGGAACACTGAAGCTTTCTTT. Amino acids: CASSLVFRDRNTEAFF.

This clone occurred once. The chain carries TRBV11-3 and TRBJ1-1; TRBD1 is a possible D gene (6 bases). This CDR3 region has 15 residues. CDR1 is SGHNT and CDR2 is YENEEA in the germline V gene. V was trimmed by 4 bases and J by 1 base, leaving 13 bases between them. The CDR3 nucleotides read TGTGCCAGCAGCTACCGACAGGCTGGGAACACTGAAGCTTTCTTT. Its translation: CASSYRQAGNTEAFF.

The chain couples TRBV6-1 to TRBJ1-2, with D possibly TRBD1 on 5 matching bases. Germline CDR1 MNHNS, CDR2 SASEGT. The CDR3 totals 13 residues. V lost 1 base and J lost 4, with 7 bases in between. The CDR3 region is CASSEGRGYGYTF. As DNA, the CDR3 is TGTGCCAGCAGTGAAGGGAGGGGCTATGGCTACACCTTC.

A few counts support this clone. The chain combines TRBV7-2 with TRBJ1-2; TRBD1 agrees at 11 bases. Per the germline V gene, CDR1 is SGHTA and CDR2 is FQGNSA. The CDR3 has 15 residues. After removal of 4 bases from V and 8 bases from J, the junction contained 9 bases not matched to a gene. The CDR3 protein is CASSYGQGAANGYTF. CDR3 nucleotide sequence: TGTGCCAGCAGCTACGGACAGGGGGCGGCGAACGGCTACACCTTC.

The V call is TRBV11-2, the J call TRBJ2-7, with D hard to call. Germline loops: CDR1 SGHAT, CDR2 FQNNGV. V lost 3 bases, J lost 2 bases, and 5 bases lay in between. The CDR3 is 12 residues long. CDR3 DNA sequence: TGTGCCAGCAGCTTCGGCGCCTACGAGCAGTACTTC. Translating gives CASSFGAYEQYF.

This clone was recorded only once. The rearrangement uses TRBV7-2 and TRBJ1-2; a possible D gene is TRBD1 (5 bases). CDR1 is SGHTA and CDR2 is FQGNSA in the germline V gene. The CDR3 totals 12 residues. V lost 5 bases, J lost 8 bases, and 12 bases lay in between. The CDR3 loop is CASSVREGGYTF. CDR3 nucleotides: TGTGCCAGCAGCGTCAGGGAGGGCGGCTACACCTTC.

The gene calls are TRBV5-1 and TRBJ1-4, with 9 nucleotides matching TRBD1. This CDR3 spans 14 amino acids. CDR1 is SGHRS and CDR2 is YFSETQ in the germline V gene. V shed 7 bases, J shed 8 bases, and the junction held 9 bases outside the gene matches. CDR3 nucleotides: TGCGCCAGCTCCAGGGACAGGGTTTACGAAAAACTGTTTTTT. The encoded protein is CASSRDRVYEKLFF.

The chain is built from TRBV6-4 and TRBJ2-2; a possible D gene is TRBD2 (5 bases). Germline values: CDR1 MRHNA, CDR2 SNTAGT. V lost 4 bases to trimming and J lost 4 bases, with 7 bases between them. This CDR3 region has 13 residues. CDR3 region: CASSGEGTGELFF. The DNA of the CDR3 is TGTGCCAGCAGTGGTGAGGGCACCGGGGAGCTGTTTTTT.

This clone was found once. CDR3 amino acids: CASSGTDENYNSPLHF. For the CDR3, the DNA is TGTGCCAGCAGTGGGACAGACGAAAACTATAATTCACCCCTCCACTTT. The V call is TRBV2, the J call TRBJ1-6; D may be TRBD1 (6 bases). In germline, CDR1 is SNHLY, CDR2 FYNNEI. This CDR3 is 16 amino acids long. V lost 4 bases and J 3 bases, leaving 13 bases between the germline ends.

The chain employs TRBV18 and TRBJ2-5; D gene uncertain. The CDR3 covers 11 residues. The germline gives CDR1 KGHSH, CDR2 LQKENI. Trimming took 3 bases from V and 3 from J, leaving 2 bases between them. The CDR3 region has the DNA TGTGCCAGCTCACCGGAAGAGACCCAGTACTTC. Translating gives CASSPEETQYF.

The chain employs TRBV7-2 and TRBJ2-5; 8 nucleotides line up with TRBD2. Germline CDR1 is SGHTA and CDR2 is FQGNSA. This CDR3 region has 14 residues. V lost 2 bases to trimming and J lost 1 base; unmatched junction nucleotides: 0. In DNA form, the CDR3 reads TGTGCCAGCAGCTTAAGCGGGAGCCAAGAGACCCAGTACTTC. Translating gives CASSLSGSQETQYF.

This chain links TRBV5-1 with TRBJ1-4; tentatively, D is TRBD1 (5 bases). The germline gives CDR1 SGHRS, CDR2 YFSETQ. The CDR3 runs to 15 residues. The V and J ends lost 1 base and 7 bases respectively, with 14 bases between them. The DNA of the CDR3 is TGCGCCAGCAGCTTGAGTCAGGGAACAAGTGAAAAACTGTTTTTT. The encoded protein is CASSLSQGTSEKLFF.

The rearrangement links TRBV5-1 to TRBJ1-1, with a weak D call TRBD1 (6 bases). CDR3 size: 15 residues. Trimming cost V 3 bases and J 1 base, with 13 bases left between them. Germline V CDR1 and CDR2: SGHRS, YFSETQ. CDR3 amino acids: CASSSGAGRNTEAFF. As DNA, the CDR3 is TGCGCCAGCAGCTCGGGGGCGGGCAGGAACACTGAAGCTTTCTTT. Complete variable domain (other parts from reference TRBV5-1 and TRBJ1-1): KAGVTQTPRYLIKTRGQQVTLSCSPISGHRSVSWYQQTPGQGLQFLFEYFSETQRNKGNFPGRFSGRQFSNSRSEMNVSTLELGDSALYLCASSSGAGRNTEAFFGQGTRLTVV.

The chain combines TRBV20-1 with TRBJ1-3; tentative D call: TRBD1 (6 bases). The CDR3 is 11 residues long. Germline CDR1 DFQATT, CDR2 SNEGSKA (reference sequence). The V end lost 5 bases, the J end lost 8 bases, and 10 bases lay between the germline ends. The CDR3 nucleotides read TGCAGTGCTTCCGAGGGGGACACCATATATTTT. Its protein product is CSASEGDTIYF.

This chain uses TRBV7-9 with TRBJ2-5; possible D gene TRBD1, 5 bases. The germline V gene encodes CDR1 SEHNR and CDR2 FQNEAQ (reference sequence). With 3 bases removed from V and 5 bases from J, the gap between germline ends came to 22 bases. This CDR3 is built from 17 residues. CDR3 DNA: TGTGCCAGCAGCTTGGCCTCCCAGGGCGGAACCAGGGAGACCCAGTACTTC. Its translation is CASSLASQGGTRETQYF.

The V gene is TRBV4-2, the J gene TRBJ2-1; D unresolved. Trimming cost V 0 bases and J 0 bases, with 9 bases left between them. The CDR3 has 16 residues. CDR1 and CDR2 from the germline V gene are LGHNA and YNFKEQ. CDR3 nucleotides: TGTGCCAGCAGCCAAGACGTGAGAAGCTCCTACAATGAGCAGTTCTTC. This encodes CASSQDVRSSYNEQFF.

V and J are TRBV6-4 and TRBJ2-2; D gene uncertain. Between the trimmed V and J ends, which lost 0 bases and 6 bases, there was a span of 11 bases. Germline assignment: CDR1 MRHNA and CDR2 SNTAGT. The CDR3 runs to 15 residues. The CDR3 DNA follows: TGTGCCAGCAGTGACTCTACAGCTCCGGCCGGGGAGCTGTTTTTT. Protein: CASSDSTAPAGELFF.

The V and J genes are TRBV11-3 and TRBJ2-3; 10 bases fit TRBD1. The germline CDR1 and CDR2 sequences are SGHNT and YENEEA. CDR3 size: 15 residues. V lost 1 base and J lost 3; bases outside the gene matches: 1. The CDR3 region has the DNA TGTGCCAGCAGCTTAGGACAGGGGGCAACAGATACGCAGTATTTT. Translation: CASSLGQGATDTQYF. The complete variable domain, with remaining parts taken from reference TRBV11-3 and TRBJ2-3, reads EAGVVQSPRYKIIEKKQPVAFWCNPISGHNTLYWYLQNLGQGPELLIRYENEEAVDDSQLPKDRFSAERLKGVDSTLKIQPAELGDSAVYLCASSLGQGATDTQYFGPGTRLTVL.

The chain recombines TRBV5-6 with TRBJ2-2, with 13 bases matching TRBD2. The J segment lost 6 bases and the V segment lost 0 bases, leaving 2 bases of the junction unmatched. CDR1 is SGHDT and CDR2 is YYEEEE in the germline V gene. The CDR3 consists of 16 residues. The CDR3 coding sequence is TGTGCCAGCAGCTTGGGACTAGCGGGGGGAGCCGGGGAGCTGTTTTTT. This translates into CASSLGLAGGAGELFF.

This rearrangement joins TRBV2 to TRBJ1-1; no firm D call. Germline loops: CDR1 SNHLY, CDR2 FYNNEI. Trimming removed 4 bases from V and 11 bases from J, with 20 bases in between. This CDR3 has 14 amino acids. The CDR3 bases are TGTGCCAGCAGTGTGGGTGAGGAACCGGAAAAGGCTTTCTTT. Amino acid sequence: CASSVGEEPEKAFF.